Many counts were recorded for the clone carrying this T cell receptor (beta chain). Its antigen is undetermined. The data derive from a study of CD8 T cells in ankylosing spondylitis. General observations from the study: Ankylosing spondylitis blood seemed to carry a telltale TCR beta motif made of several highly homologous variants. Within peripheral blood, clones linked to disease were CD8+ and relatively rare.

V was shortened by 3 bases and J by 7 bases, with 13 bases between the two germline ends. Germline lookup yields CDR1 LGHNA and CDR2 YSLEER. This CDR3 has 15 residues. Library preparation for TCR beta used quantitative 5'-RACE with molecular barcodes. TCRdb re-analysed the 5' RACE reads in MiXCR, keeping a single row per CDR3 protein. The sample has fewer than 550,000 distinct CDR3 sequences, 5.3% seen once. The J gene is TRBJ1-6, the V gene TRBV4-3; perhaps TRBD1 as D (5 bases). This TCR was recovered from a male donor with ankylosing spondylitis. Source material: blood, either unsorted or a sorted T cell fraction (not recorded which). The CDR3 here is CASSQTTGSNSPLHF. DNA of the CDR3: TGCGCCAGCAGCCAGACCACAGGTAGCAATTCACCCCTCCACTTT.